This TCR beta chain was obtained from a study of blood T cell repertoires in COVID-19 (dated by TCRdb to 2018 to 2020). For the study in its entirety: The collaborator samples originated in the United States, Italy and Spain and spanned the acute and convalescent phases of COVID-19. The material from the prospective study consisted of cDNA or gDNA derived from T cells, B-cell-depleted T cells, or PBMCs. Subjects who had been exposed to COVID-19, were actively infected with it, or had recovered from it provided the deeply sampled blood TCRbeta repertoires that made up the dataset. The repertoires were released in a freely available public database meant as a resource for research on the immune response to SARS-CoV-2. The samples were drawn from two sources: the first 160 participants of the ongoing ImmuneRACE study, and fewer than 1,500 subjects contributed by 6 global collaborators. The sample metadata nearly always contained a de-identified subject ID, COVID-19 status, age in years and sex. Where available, HLA class I and class II types were obtained from metadata supplied by the sample provider rather than from assay-based typing.

CDR1 and CDR2 were assigned from the germline V gene as LGHNA and YSLEER. Trimmed from V: 0 bases; trimmed from J: 3 bases; junction bases lacking a gene match: 6. There are 16 amino acids in the CDR3, from cysteine to phenylalanine inclusive. Only the CDR3 portion is preserved as DNA: 48 bases, with reading frame beginning at the first base. What the research found in general, with its limitations: Clinical and demographic metadata were provided uncurated, with the amount varying by source and participant.

TCRbeta CDR3 regions were amplified from genomic DNA by means of the immunoSEQ Assay, a bias-controlled multiplex PCR. On the study's bioinformatics: The number of nucleated cells in each sample was estimated from the amplification of reference gene primers within the assay. To quantify the absolute abundance of each unique TCRbeta CDR3 rearrangement, sequence reads were collapsed and filtered. Productive Simpson clonality was computed per sample as the square root of Simpson's diversity index over productive rearrangements. The clones in this table, taken by TCRdb from immuneACCESS, are in-frame only. Not every clone is retained; where verified, under half of the shortfall comes from an unresolved V gene, and the cause of the rest is unknown. The V and J calls and clone size come from that table; D and trimming were worked out from the DNA. Across this sample there are some 340,000 clones, with 85% to 95% seen only once. Of the sample, roughly 3.6% is held by the ten largest clones.

About this clone: The antigen this receptor binds is unknown. Base qualities were left out, and no much larger clone turns up one base away.

In the prospective study, participants were about 18 to 95 years old, resided in about two dozen geographic areas of the United States, and were enrolled through a virtual design. In the prospective study, cohorts were assigned on the basis of participant-reported clinical history obtained from a screening survey and a study questionnaire. Exposed participants had been in contact with someone with a PCR-confirmed or clinician-diagnosed COVID-19 case within 2 weeks of study entry. Each participant in the prospective study had whole blood, serum and a nasopharyngeal or oropharyngeal swab collected by mobile phlebotomists. Participants in the prospective study had the option to provide additional blood draws and questionnaires over an approximately 2-month period. Before DNA extraction, blood samples from the prospective study were shipped at room temperature or frozen.

The sample comprised PBMCs or T cells enriched from blood (not recorded which). The receptor's source is a woman in her 30s who had been exposed to COVID-19. The rearranged segments are TRBV4-3 and TRBJ1-2, and TRBD1 aligns with 8 junction nucleotides. The DNA is TGCGCCAGCAGCCAAGATCTAGCGGACAGGGACTATGGCTACACCTTC. Translated, this is CASSQDLADRDYGYTF.